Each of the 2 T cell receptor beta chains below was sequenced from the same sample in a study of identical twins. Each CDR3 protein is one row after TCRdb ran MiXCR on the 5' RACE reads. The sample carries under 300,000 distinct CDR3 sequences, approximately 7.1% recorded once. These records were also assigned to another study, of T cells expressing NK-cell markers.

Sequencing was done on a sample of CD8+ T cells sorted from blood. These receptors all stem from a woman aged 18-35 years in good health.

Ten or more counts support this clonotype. This CDR3 reads CASSQGLAGGDTQYF. CDR3 DNA: TGTGCCAGCAGCCAAGGACTAGCGGGAGGAGATACGCAGTATTTT. The V gene is TRBV14, the J gene TRBJ2-3; 13 bases fit TRBD2. The CDR3 totals 15 residues. The germline CDR1 and CDR2 sequences are SGHDN and FVKESK. V lost 1 base, J lost 5 bases, and 0 bases stayed unmatched.

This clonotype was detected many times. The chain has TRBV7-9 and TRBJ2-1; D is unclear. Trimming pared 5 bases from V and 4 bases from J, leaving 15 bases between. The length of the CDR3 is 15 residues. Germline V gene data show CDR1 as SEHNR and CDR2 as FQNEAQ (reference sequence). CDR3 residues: CASSPTTFAYNEQFF. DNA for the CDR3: TGTGCCAGCAGCCCCACCACCTTTGCGTACAATGAGCAGTTCTTC. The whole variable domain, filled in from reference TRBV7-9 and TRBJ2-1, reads DTGVSQNPRHKITKRGQNVTFRCDPISEHNRLYWYRQTLGQGPEFLTYFQNEAQLEKSRLLSDRFSAERPKGSFSTLEIQRTEQGDSAMYLCASSPTTFAYNEQFFGPGTRLTVL.